Each of the 25 T cell receptor beta chains below was sequenced from the same sample in a study of blood T cell repertoires in COVID-19. Using immunoSEQ multiplex PCR, the repertoire was profiled, and TCRdb retains in-frame clones only, with some absent. The sample has about 500,000 clones; approximately 88% are singletons. The sample comprised peripheral blood. The receptors originated from a woman in her forties or fifties with COVID-19, enrolled during active disease.

The chain is built from TRBV19 and TRBJ1-5; tentatively, D is TRBD1 (6 bases). The CDR3 sequence is 14 residues long. The germline V and J ends were trimmed by 5 bases and 5 bases, with 13 bases remaining between them. CDR1 and CDR2 from the germline V gene are LNHDA and SQIVND (reference sequence). CDR3 sequence reads: CASSATQGHQPQHF. For the CDR3, the DNA is TGTGCCAGTAGTGCGACACAGGGTCATCAGCCCCAGCATTTT. The full variable domain, in which reference TRBV19 and TRBJ1-5 provide the parts outside the CDR3, is DGGITQSPKYLFRKEGQNVTLSCEQNLNHDAMYWYRQDPGQGLRLIYYSQIVNDFQKGDIAEGYSVSREKKESFPLTVTSAQKNPTAFYLCASSATQGHQPQHFGDGTRLSIL.

Only a few counts were recorded for this clone. DNA of the CDR3: TGTGCCTGGCTCATCCCTCGACAGGGGAAAACTGAAGCTTTCTTT. Its protein product is CAWLIPRQGKTEAFF. This rearrangement joins TRBV30 to TRBJ1-1; 8 positions agree with TRBD1. The ends lost 5 bases at V and 5 bases at J; junction bases unmatched: 13. The length of the CDR3 is 15 residues. The germline V gene encodes CDR1 GTSNPN and CDR2 SVGIG (reference sequence).

V usage is TRBV7-2 and J usage is TRBJ2-1, with TRBD2 matching 14 bases. There are 15 residues in the CDR3. After removal of 5 bases from V and 10 bases from J, the junction contained 7 bases not matched to a gene. Germline values: CDR1 SGHTA, CDR2 FQGNSA. CDR3 nucleotides: TGTGCCAGCAGCCTAGGACTAGCGGGGGGCGACGAGCAGTTCTTC. This codes for CASSLGLAGGDEQFF.

This chain connects TRBV24-1 to TRBJ1-4, with 11 bases that match TRBD1. Germline values: CDR1 KGHDR, CDR2 SFDVKD. Unmatched junction bases numbered 5, after V lost 4 bases and J lost 5 bases. The CDR3 extends over 16 amino acids. This CDR3 reads CATSEGTGGRNEKLFF. Written as DNA, the CDR3 is TGTGCCACCAGTGAAGGGACAGGGGGACGGAATGAAAAACTGTTTTTT.

This clone was observed a single time. The V gene is TRBV3-1 (or the pseudogene TRBV3-2), the J gene TRBJ1-4; maybe TRBD1 (6 bases). V lost 0 bases, J lost 14 bases, and 16 bases lay in between. The germline V gene encodes CDR1 LGHDT and CDR2 YNNKEL (reference sequence). The CDR3 totals 14 residues. The CDR3 sequence: CASSQDTGTSRLFF. In DNA, the CDR3 is TGTGCCAGCAGCCAAGATACGGGGACATCCAGGCTGTTTTTT.

The gene calls are TRBV6-1 and TRBJ1-2; D not resolved. Germline CDR1 reads MNHNS; CDR2 reads SASEGT. V gave up 3 bases and J gave up 10 bases, with 15 bases separating them. This CDR3 contains 13 residues. The CDR3 spells CASSDGRPRDYTF. CDR3 DNA: TGTGCCAGCAGTGATGGCAGGCCGAGGGACTACACCTTC.

The genes are TRBV3-1 (or the pseudogene TRBV3-2) and TRBJ1-1; D gene unclear. Germline CDR1 and CDR2: LGHDT and YNNKEL (reference sequence). The CDR3 spans 14 residues. The V end lost 4 bases, the J end lost 1 base, and 10 bases lay between the germline ends. CDR3 nucleotides: TGTGCCAGCAGCCTCTTGGGCGCGAACACTGAAGCTTTCTTT. Translation: CASSLLGANTEAFF.

The chain joins TRBV4-1 to TRBJ2-7; a possible D gene is TRBD2 (7 bases). The germline V and J ends were trimmed by 1 base and 6 bases, with 13 bases remaining between them. CDR1 and CDR2 from the germline V gene are MGHRA and YSYEKL. The CDR3 runs 14 residues. The CDR3 is CASSQGRGGPEQYF. The DNA for the CDR3 is TGCGCCAGCAGCCAAGGGAGGGGGGGGCCCGAGCAGTACTTC.

The J gene is TRBJ2-7, the V gene TRBV10-2, with 12 bases matching TRBD2. The CDR3 extends over 15 amino acids. From germline, CDR1 is WSHSY and CDR2 SAAADI. Trimming cost V 5 bases and J 9 bases; bases outside gene matches: 11. The CDR3 reads CASSPLAGGSWGQYF. CDR3 nucleotide sequence: TGCGCCAGCAGTCCCCTAGCGGGGGGGTCATGGGGGCAGTACTTC.

For this clone: Other nucleotide sequences from this sample produce the same CDR3. V usage is TRBV3-1 (or the pseudogene TRBV3-2) and J usage is TRBJ2-7; D possibly corresponds to TRBD2 (6 bases). Trimming removed 3 bases at V and 0 bases at J, with 9 bases between. CDR1 and CDR2 (germline): LGHDT, YNNKEL (reference sequence). The CDR3 extends over 14 amino acids. CDR3 in amino acids: CASSQDGSSYEQYF. As DNA, the CDR3 is TGTGCCAGCAGCCAGGACGGGAGCTCCTACGAGCAGTACTTC.

The J gene is TRBJ2-1, the V gene TRBV6-2 or TRBV6-3; D might be TRBD1 (6 bases). This CDR3 region has 15 residues. CDR1 is MNHEY, CDR2 SVGEGT, per germline. Trimming left V 2 bases short and J 6 bases short, with 14 bases between. The CDR3 region has the DNA TGTGCCAGCAGTTACCCCGATTTACAGGGCAATGAGCAGTTCTTC. The encoded protein is CASSYPDLQGNEQFF.

This clone was picked up a small number of times. V and J are TRBV24-1 and TRBJ2-1; maybe TRBD2 (7 bases). The V and J ends lost 4 bases and 6 bases respectively, with 12 bases between them. The CDR3 extends over 14 amino acids. CDR1 is KGHDR, CDR2 SFDVKD, per germline. This chain's CDR3 is CATSEGGRSNEQFF. In DNA, the CDR3 is TGTGCCACCAGTGAGGGGGGGCGGTCCAATGAGCAGTTCTTC.

The V gene is TRBV12-5, the J gene TRBJ1-5; 10 nucleotides line up with TRBD1. The germline gives CDR1 LGHNT, CDR2 FRNRAP. The V and J ends lost 1 base and 1 base, in that order; junction bases with no gene match: 4. The CDR3 runs 17 residues. The CDR3 loop is CASGLEGQGKSNQPQHF. CDR3 in DNA: TGTGCTAGTGGTTTGGAGGGACAGGGGAAGAGCAATCAGCCCCAGCATTTT.

V and J are TRBV6-5 and TRBJ2-7, with TRBD1 identical over 9 bases. CDR3 length: 15 amino acids. Germline loops: CDR1 MNHEY, CDR2 SVGAGI. Trimming cost V 6 bases and J 7 bases; bases outside gene matches: 13. As DNA, the CDR3 is TGTGCCAGCAGATTAACGATAGGACAGGGGAATGAGCAGTACTTC. Its protein product is CASRLTIGQGNEQYF.

This chain joins TRBV19 and TRBJ1-4; tentative D call: TRBD1 (6 bases). Germline V CDR1 and CDR2: LNHDA, SQIVND (reference sequence). The CDR3 has 14 amino acids. Trimming cost V 3 bases and J 6 bases, with 11 bases left between them. For the CDR3, the DNA is TGTGCCAGTAGTATGTTGTCAGGGGATGAAAAACTGTTTTTT. Translating it yields CASSMLSGDEKLFF.

V usage is TRBV19 and J usage is TRBJ1-1; no firm D call. V dropped 4 bases and J dropped 10 bases, with 19 bases sitting between them. The germline V gene has CDR1 LNHDA and CDR2 SQIVND (reference sequence). This CDR3 has 14 residues. The CDR3, as DNA: TGTGCCAGTAGTACACCTCCAGATCTGCTTGGAGCTTTCTTT. Its translation is CASSTPPDLLGAFF.

V usage is TRBV2 and J usage is TRBJ2-1; D ambiguous. Trimming pared 4 bases from V and 4 bases from J, leaving 8 bases between. The germline V gene has CDR1 SNHLY and CDR2 FYNNEI. The CDR3 spans 13 residues. CDR3 nucleotides: TGTGCCAGCAGTGGACTCTCGTACAATGAGCAGTTCTTC. This gives the protein CASSGLSYNEQFF.

V usage is TRBV28 and J usage is TRBJ2-7, with 7 bases lining up with TRBD1. V shed 6 bases and J 3 bases; nucleotides not matched to a gene: 14. This CDR3 contains 16 residues. The germline gives CDR1 MDHEN, CDR2 SYDVKM. The CDR3 DNA reads TGTGCCAGCAGGATACATCCTCGACAGGGCCGCTACGAGCAGTACTTC. Protein: CASRIHPRQGRYEQYF.

The J gene is TRBJ2-1, the V gene TRBV7-7; TRBD1 is a possible D gene (6 bases). Germline V gene data show CDR1 as SSHAT and CDR2 as FNYEAQ (reference sequence). The V end was cut by 4 bases, the J end by 2 bases, with 15 bases between. This CDR3 comprises 16 residues. Written as DNA, the CDR3 is TGTGCCAGCAGCTCGAACAGGGAAGGGCCCTACAATGAGCAGTTCTTC. Its protein product is CASSSNREGPYNEQFF.

The rearrangement joins TRBV5-4 to TRBJ1-2; 7 bases are a match to TRBD1. Germline values: CDR1 SGHNT, CDR2 YYREEE (reference sequence). The V gene end was trimmed by 4 bases and the J gene end by 6 bases; junction bases not matched to a gene: 6. The CDR3 is 13 amino acids. CDR3 sequence: CASSQGDGHGYTF. The DNA of the CDR3 is TGTGCCAGCAGCCAGGGGGACGGCCATGGCTACACCTTC.

The chain has TRBV11-2 and TRBJ2-2, with a weak D call TRBD2 (5 bases). CDR3 length: 15 amino acids. The V end was cut by 3 bases, the J end by 2 bases, with 10 bases between. CDR1 and CDR2 (germline): SGHAT, FQNNGV. This CDR3 reads CASSLTTYNTGELFF. CDR3 DNA: TGTGCCAGCAGCTTGACTACATACAACACCGGGGAGCTGTTTTTT.

The DNA for the CDR3 is TGTGCCAGCAGCGCGGACCCGACAGCCTATAATTCACCCCTCCACTTT. This translates into CASSADPTAYNSPLHF. The chain carries TRBV9 and TRBJ1-6; D perhaps matches TRBD1 (5 bases). The CDR3 has 16 amino acids. V was pared by 3 bases and J by 2 bases, with 12 bases between. Germline values: CDR1 SGDLS, CDR2 YYNGEE.

The chain uses TRBV6-5 and TRBJ1-1; 7 bases agree with TRBD1. J gave up 4 bases and V 6 bases, and 8 bases lay outside the gene matches. CDR3 length: 14 amino acids. Germline CDR1 reads MNHEY; CDR2 reads SVGAGI. CDR3 sequence: CASRLTGDITEAFF. CDR3 bases: TGTGCCAGCAGGCTAACAGGGGATATCACTGAAGCTTTCTTT.

This chain links TRBV19 with TRBJ1-5; TRBD1 is a possible D gene (6 bases). The CDR3 loop spans 15 amino acids. V lost 2 bases and J lost 2, with 10 bases in between. Germline V gives CDR1 LNHDA, CDR2 SQIVND (reference sequence). CDR3 sequence (DNA): TGTGCCAGTAGTATAACGGCAGGGGGCAATCAGCCCCAGCATTTT. Its translation is CASSITAGGNQPQHF.

The chain couples TRBV16 to TRBJ1-2, with 8 nucleotides matching TRBD1. This CDR3 contains 14 residues. Trimming at V came to 1 base and at J to 6 bases, leaving 4 bases not matched to a gene. Germline loops: CDR1 KGHSY, CDR2 FQNENV. This CDR3 is CASSQYRTGNGYTF. Written as DNA, the CDR3 is TGTGCCAGCAGCCAATATAGGACAGGGAATGGCTACACCTTC.